Described below is a single T cell receptor beta chain sequence and its context. The data belong to a study of blood T cell repertoires in COVID-19. V was pared by 7 bases and J by 0 bases, with 6 bases of the junction left unmatched. In germline, CDR1 is SNHLY, CDR2 FYNNEI. The CDR3 runs 16 residues. Profiling relied on immunoSEQ multiplex PCR, and the TCRdb table lists in-frame clones only, not all of them. Altogether fewer than 350,000 clones are present, about nine tenths being singletons, with the ten largest covering roughly 4%. The sequence came from a woman aged 55-75 years with COVID-19, enrolled during active disease. Sequencing was done on a sample of peripheral blood. The chain has TRBV2 and TRBJ1-6; TRBD1 aligns across 7 bases. The CDR3 DNA is TGTGCCAGCACTAAGGGACAGAGCTCCTATAATTCACCCCTCCACTTT. It encodes CASTKGQSSYNSPLHF.